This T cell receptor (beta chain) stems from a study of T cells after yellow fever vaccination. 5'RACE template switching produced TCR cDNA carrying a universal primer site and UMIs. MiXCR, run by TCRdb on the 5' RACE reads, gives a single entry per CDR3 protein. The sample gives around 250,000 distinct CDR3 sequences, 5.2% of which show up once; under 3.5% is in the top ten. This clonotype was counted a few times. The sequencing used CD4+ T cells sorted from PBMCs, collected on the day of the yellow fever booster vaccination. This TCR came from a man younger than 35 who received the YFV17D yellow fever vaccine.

CDR3 bases: TGTGCCTGGAGGATGGGACAGTTCCACTACGAGCAGTACTTC. Translated: CAWRMGQFHYEQYF. The chain joins TRBV30 to TRBJ2-7, with 7 bases matching TRBD1. The CDR3 runs to 14 residues. The V and J ends lost 3 bases and 3 bases, in that order; junction bases with no gene match: 8. Germline CDR1 reads GTSNPN; CDR2 reads SVGIG (reference sequence).